This T cell receptor beta chain comes out of a study of blood T cell repertoires in COVID-19. In the study overall: The United States, Italy and Spain were the sources of the acute and convalescent COVID-19 samples. T cells, B-cell-depleted T cells, or PBMCs provided the cDNA or gDNA that served as material.

Authors' processing steps: From reference gene primer amplification, estimates of nucleated cell counts were derived. Measured with immunoSEQ multiplex PCR; TCRdb has only the in-frame clones, and not every one. Clone size and the V and J calls come from that table; the DNA yielded D and trimming. Here the sample spans roughly 100,000 clones, about 89% being singletons. The sequenced material came from peripheral blood. This receptor was identified in a man aged 50-59 years with acute or convalescent COVID-19.

The CDR3 sequence is CASLDRIMNTEAFF. DNA of the CDR3: TGTGCCAGCCTCGACAGGATCATGAACACTGAAGCTTTCTTT. J is TRBJ1-1 and V is TRBV11-3; weak D call: TRBD1 (6 bases). The CDR3 length is 14 residues. With 8 bases removed from V and 0 bases from J, the gap between germline ends came to 13 bases. Germline V lookup: CDR1 SGHNT, CDR2 YENEEA.